The following is a T cell receptor (beta chain) sequence with its context. Its specificity is not known. Before the COVID-19 pandemic, during about 2010-2018, CD4+ T cells were taken from unexposed donors. After around nine days of culture, CD4+ T cells were isolated. Cells permitting, SARS-CoV-2 S/N and four cold-coronavirus spikes were tested on unexposed-donor CD4+ T cells. Some clones are missing from TCRdb's copy, which holds only in-frame ones; the method was immunoSEQ multiplex PCR. This table holds 15,000 to 20,000 clones, about 80% found once. This sample was included in a study of CD4 T cells in relation to SARS-CoV-2 and coronaviruses. On the study more broadly: Controls used an HIV-1 Nef peptide pool or no peptide.

Looked up from germline, CDR1 is MDHEN and CDR2 is SYDVKM. The CDR3 has 15 amino acids. Trimming cost V 7 bases and J 3 bases; bases outside gene matches: 10. Study conclusions and caveats: Monoreactive clones expanded significantly more to SARS-CoV-2 than crossreactive clones did. Pre-pandemic and post-infection samples never came from the same donor.

The sequenced material came from CD4+ T cells from PBMCs, cultured in vitro. This chain uses TRBV28 with TRBJ2-3; 7 bases match TRBD1. The source is a human donor in good health. The DNA of the CDR3 is TGTGCCAGCACCCCGGGACAGCCTTTAACAGATACGCAGTATTTT. Its protein is CASTPGQPLTDTQYF.